The T cell receptor beta chain described here comes from a study of T-cell memory formation after mild COVID-19. Study overall: The two donors had largely donor-specific TCR clusters.

Only a few counts were recorded for this clonotype. No antigen is known for it. Study-level findings and limits: Clones contracting across day 15 to 85 had a balanced CD4/CD8 profile; later expanding clones leaned CD4+. Memory from before infection featured some responding clones, which suggests cross-reactive memory joined.

5'RACE with constant-segment primers built TCRalpha and TCRbeta cDNA libraries with UMIs. TCRdb reprocessed the 5' RACE reads via MiXCR and lists one record per CDR3 protein. The top ten hold about 40% of the sample, which has 65,000 to 100,000 distinct CDR3 sequences, roughly 13% seen once. This receptor was obtained from a man aged 18 to 29 who had mild COVID-19 (a few samples of this study predate the infection). Cell type and time point are not known. The sample was PBMCs or a T cell subset sorted from them (not recorded which).

CDR3 sequence reads: CASSPPFSGGNNEQFF. The CDR3 DNA follows: TGTGCCAGCAGCCCTCCTTTTAGCGGGGGGAACAATGAGCAGTTCTTC. The rearrangement joins TRBV12-3 or TRBV12-4 to TRBJ2-1; 10 bases line up with TRBD2. The V segment lost 6 bases and the J segment 5 bases; nucleotides outside the gene matches: 10. The CDR3 runs to 16 residues.